This paragraph covers one TCR beta chain sequence. As yet, its antigen is unknown. Produced via immunoSEQ multiplex PCR; TCRdb's table is partial and in-frame only. This sample has over 10,000 clones, with 65% to 85% found just once. The entry originates in a study of tumor-infiltrating lymphocytes in localized non-small cell lung cancer. Study conclusions and caveats: IM1 and IM2 tumors showed no difference in T-cell fraction.

The germline CDR1 and CDR2 sequences are SGHRS and YFSETQ. The CDR3 covers 14 residues. V lost 0 bases and J 6 bases, leaving 13 bases between the germline ends. This sequence joins TRBV5-1 and TRBJ2-7; TRBD2 is a possible D gene (5 bases). The TCR was taken from a human donor with non-small cell lung cancer. Sequencing input: uninvolved lung tissue not adjacent to the tumor. CDR3 coding DNA: TGCGCCAGCAGCTTGGCGAGCGGAACCACCGAGCAGTACTTC. Amino acid sequence: CASSLASGTTEQYF.